This TCR beta chain derives from a study of OX40 agonist ivuxolimab in advanced cancers. Study outcomes and limitations: Researchers report that CD8+ T cells had, on average, more expanded clones than CD4+. Both CD4+ and CD8+ T cell populations in blood had undergone clonal expansion by week 6 at 0.1 to 3.0 mg/kg.

In regard to this clone: What it binds is not known.

Repertoires were generated with immunoSEQ multiplex PCR, while TCRdb's copy carries only in-frame clones and drops some. The table lists approximately 70,000 clones, approximately 92% of them singletons, with approximately 5% in the top ten. Germline CDR1 is SGHTA and CDR2 is FQGNSA. The CDR3 runs 14 residues. V dropped 2 bases and J dropped 3 bases, with 9 bases sitting between them. The source material was CD4+ or CD8+ T cells sorted from blood, sampled in a trial of the OX40 agonist ivuxolimab. This TCR was recovered from an adult with an advanced solid tumor such as melanoma, head and neck, liver or kidney cancer. The rearrangement joins TRBV7-2 to TRBJ2-3; D unclear. CDR3 nucleotides: TGTGCCAGCAGCTTATTAGGGCCGACAGATACGCAGTATTTT. This gives the protein CASSLLGPTDTQYF.